Following are 19 T cell receptor beta chains from one sample sequenced in a study of patients and donors after allogeneic stem cell transplantation. From the RT-PCR reads, TCRdb called clonotypes with MiXCR, one entry per CDR3 protein. The sample lists 900,000 to 1,000,000 distinct CDR3 sequences, approximately 18% occurring once. Specimen: blood, either unsorted or a sorted T cell fraction (not recorded which). These receptors were obtained from a human donor who was either an allogeneic HSCT recipient or a stem cell or donor lymphocyte infusion donor (not recorded which). It is not recorded whose cells these are; they may come from a transplant donor.

This clonotype showed up many times. The V gene is TRBV15, the J gene TRBJ1-5, with unresolved D. V lost 0 bases, J lost 0 bases, and 9 bases lay in between. Germline CDR1 LNHNV, CDR2 YYDKDF (reference sequence). The CDR3 extends over 16 amino acids. CDR3 region: CATSRDGLHSNQPQHF. CDR3 DNA: TGTGCCACCAGCAGAGACGGGTTACATAGCAATCAGCCCCAGCATTTT.

This clonotype was found a few times. The J gene is TRBJ2-1, the V gene TRBV15; D gene uncertain. Germline CDR1 LNHNV, CDR2 YYDKDF (reference sequence). This CDR3 is built from 16 residues. The V and J ends lost 3 bases and 0 bases respectively, with 12 bases between them. CDR3 residues: CATSSQTRFSYNEQFF. As DNA, the CDR3 is TGTGCCACCAGCAGTCAGACTCGTTTCTCCTACAATGAGCAGTTCTTC.

The V gene is TRBV7-8, the J gene TRBJ1-5; TRBD1 agrees at 7 bases. Germline CDR1 is SGHVS and CDR2 is FQNEAQ. The CDR3 consists of 18 residues. The trim removed 5 bases at V and 0 bases at J, leaving 13 bases unmatched. The CDR3 spells CASSPRRLQGTSNQPQHF. DNA of the CDR3: TGTGCCAGCAGCCCCAGGCGCTTACAGGGGACTAGCAATCAGCCCCAGCATTTT.

The chain joins TRBV27 to TRBJ1-2; weak D call: TRBD1 (6 bases). Germline V gives CDR1 MNHEY, CDR2 SMNVEV (reference sequence). The CDR3 loop spans 16 amino acids. V dropped 6 bases and J dropped 2 bases, with 19 bases sitting between them. CDR3 amino acids: CASRSLGLDRNYGYTF. CDR3 nucleotide sequence: TGTGCCAGCAGATCACTAGGGTTGGACAGAAACTATGGCTACACCTTC.

This chain joins TRBV12-3 or TRBV12-4 and TRBJ2-7; TRBD1 agrees at 11 bases. The CDR3 length is 16 residues. V gave up 5 bases and J gave up 0 bases; unmatched junction bases: 6. In DNA, the CDR3 is TGTGCCAGCAGTCCGGACAGGGGGCCCAGCTCCTACGAGCAGTACTTC. Translated: CASSPDRGPSSYEQYF.

This sequence joins TRBV2 and TRBJ2-7; unclear D gene. V was trimmed by 8 bases and J by 0 bases, leaving 11 bases between them. The CDR3 spans 13 residues. Germline CDR1 and CDR2: SNHLY and FYNNEI. The CDR3 sequence: CASSQTASYEQYF. The CDR3 region has the DNA TGTGCCAGCTCCCAGACTGCCTCCTACGAGCAGTACTTC. Variable domain in full (rest from reference TRBV2 and TRBJ2-7): EPEVTQTPSHQVTQMGQEVILRCVPISNHLYFYWYRQILGQKVEFLVSFYNNEISEKSEIFDDQFSVERPDGSNFTLKIRSTKLEDSAMYFCASSQTASYEQYFGPGTRLTVT.

The chain carries TRBV29-1 and TRBJ1-2, with D possibly being TRBD1 (5 bases). The CDR3 runs 14 residues. Trimming shortened V by 5 bases and J by 8 bases, and 21 bases separated the two germline ends. Germline CDR1 and CDR2: SQVTM and ANQGSEA. The CDR3 protein is CSVRDGVLYWGYTF. CDR3 sequence (DNA): TGCAGCGTTAGGGACGGTGTCTTATACTGGGGCTACACCTTC.

This chain joins TRBV4-3 and TRBJ2-3; 12 bases agree with TRBD2. The CDR3 is made up of 19 amino acids. The ends lost 4 bases at V and 2 bases at J; junction bases unmatched: 13. Germline lookup yields CDR1 LGHNA and CDR2 YSLEER. The CDR3 nucleotides are TGCGCCAGCAGCCCCGCGGGCCTAGCGGGGGGGCCATACACAGATACGCAGTATTTT. This sequence encodes CASSPAGLAGGPYTDTQYF.

This chain joins TRBV7-6 and TRBJ2-2; TRBD1 agrees at 7 bases. After removal of 1 base from V and 7 bases from J, the junction contained 6 bases not matched to a gene. CDR1 is SGHVS, CDR2 FNYEAQ, per germline. There are 15 residues in the CDR3. The CDR3 DNA reads as TGTGCCAGCAGCTTAGTTCGGGACAGCCGCGGGGAGCTGTTTTTT. Translating gives CASSLVRDSRGELFF.

This clonotype was picked up a small number of times. The chain carries TRBV9 and TRBJ2-1, with TRBD2 as a possible D gene (7 bases). This CDR3 is 14 amino acids long. Germline CDR1 is SGDLS and CDR2 is YYNGEE. Trimming pared 5 bases from V and 5 bases from J, leaving 14 bases between. CDR3: CASSGEGGNNEQFF. In DNA, the CDR3 is TGTGCCAGCAGTGGGGAGGGGGGAAACAATGAGCAGTTCTTC.

The chain uses TRBV6-4 and TRBJ2-3, with D possibly TRBD1 on 6 matching bases. The germline CDR1 and CDR2 sequences are MRHNA and SNTAGT. Deletions cut 4 bases from V and 5 bases from J, with 13 bases between. This CDR3 comprises 14 residues. The CDR3 sequence: CASSARGGQDTQYF. CDR3 nucleotides: TGTGCCAGCAGTGCCAGGGGTGGACAAGATACGCAGTATTTT.

This clonotype showed up just a few times. The chain joins TRBV20-1 to TRBJ2-7; D might be TRBD1 (6 bases). The CDR3 spans 16 residues. Germline lookup yields CDR1 DFQATT and CDR2 SNEGSKA (reference sequence). V was clipped by 0 bases and J by 0 bases, with 15 bases between them. In DNA form, the CDR3 reads TGCAGTGCTAGAGACTTACGACAGGCAATCTCCTACGAGCAGTACTTC. Its translation: CSARDLRQAISYEQYF.

This clonotype was detected a few times. This sequence joins TRBV20-1 and TRBJ2-7, with TRBD2 matching over 11 bases. The CDR3 length is 14 residues. Germline trimming cut 5 bases from V and 2 bases from J; bases unmatched to any gene: 5. Germline V gives CDR1 DFQATT, CDR2 SNEGSKA (reference sequence). In DNA form, the CDR3 reads TGCAGTGCTCACGTAGCGGGGGGGCCCTACGAGCAGTACTTC. This gives the protein CSAHVAGGPYEQYF.

This clonotype was counted only a few times. The chain carries TRBV5-1 and TRBJ2-1; 11 positions match TRBD2. The junction had 8 bases not matched to a gene; V was cut back by 1 base and J by 5 bases. The CDR3 extends over 17 amino acids. Germline CDR1 and CDR2: SGHRS and YFSETQ. The CDR3 region is CASSLRALGLADNEQFF. In DNA, the CDR3 is TGCGCCAGCAGCTTGCGAGCGTTGGGACTAGCGGACAATGAGCAGTTCTTC. The full variable domain, completed using reference TRBV5-1 and TRBJ2-1, is KAGVTQTPRYLIKTRGQQVTLSCSPISGHRSVSWYQQTPGQGLQFLFEYFSETQRNKGNFPGRFSGRQFSNSRSEMNVSTLELGDSALYLCASSLRALGLADNEQFFGPGTRLTVL.

The chain uses TRBV12-3 or TRBV12-4 and TRBJ1-6, with D unclear. The V end was cut by 6 bases, the J end by 9 bases, with 9 bases between. This CDR3 has 12 residues. The CDR3 region is CASSPSISPLHF. The CDR3 region has the DNA TGTGCCAGCAGCCCATCCATTTCACCCCTCCACTTT.

This clonotype was counted only a few times. The chain has TRBV12-3 or TRBV12-4 and TRBJ1-4; no reliable D call. V was cut by 1 base and J by 7 bases, with 13 bases left in between. The CDR3 length is 15 residues. CDR3 residues: CASSLGVTDGEKLFF. CDR3 DNA sequence: TGTGCCAGCAGTTTAGGGGTAACGGATGGTGAAAAACTGTTTTTT.

This clonotype occurred a few times. The chain uses TRBV5-1 and TRBJ2-3; no firm D call. Trimming removed 4 bases at V and 1 base at J, with 19 bases between. Germline V lookup: CDR1 SGHRS, CDR2 YFSETQ. The CDR3 has 17 residues. The CDR3 region has the DNA TGCGCCAGCAGCCGAAATGACCTGAGTGGGGGCACAGATACGCAGTATTTT. Translated, it gives CASSRNDLSGGTDTQYF.

The V gene is TRBV11-2, the J gene TRBJ2-1; TRBD2 matches 10 bases. CDR3 length: 18 amino acids. Germline CDR1 reads SGHAT; CDR2 reads FQNNGV. V lost 3 bases, J lost 9 bases, and 17 bases stayed unmatched. CDR3 amino acids: CASSFPRSGGSPGFEQFF. The CDR3 nucleotides read TGTGCCAGCAGCTTCCCTCGTAGCGGGGGGTCTCCCGGGTTTGAGCAGTTCTTC. The full variable domain, in which reference TRBV11-2 and TRBJ2-1 provide the parts outside the CDR3, is EAGVAQSPRYKIIEKRQSVAFWCNPISGHATLYWYQQILGQGPKLLIQFQNNGVVDDSQLPKDRFSAERLKGVDSTLKIQPAKLEDSAVYLCASSFPRSGGSPGFEQFFGPGTRLTVL.

The chain uses TRBV9 and TRBJ1-4; tentatively, D is TRBD1 (6 bases). CDR1 and CDR2 from the germline V gene are SGDLS and YYNGEE. The CDR3 covers 14 residues. V dropped 2 bases and J dropped 11 bases, with 16 bases sitting between them. Written as DNA, the CDR3 is TGTGCCAGCAGCGTCGGGACACGCACGGGGAAACTGTTTTTT. It translates to CASSVGTRTGKLFF.